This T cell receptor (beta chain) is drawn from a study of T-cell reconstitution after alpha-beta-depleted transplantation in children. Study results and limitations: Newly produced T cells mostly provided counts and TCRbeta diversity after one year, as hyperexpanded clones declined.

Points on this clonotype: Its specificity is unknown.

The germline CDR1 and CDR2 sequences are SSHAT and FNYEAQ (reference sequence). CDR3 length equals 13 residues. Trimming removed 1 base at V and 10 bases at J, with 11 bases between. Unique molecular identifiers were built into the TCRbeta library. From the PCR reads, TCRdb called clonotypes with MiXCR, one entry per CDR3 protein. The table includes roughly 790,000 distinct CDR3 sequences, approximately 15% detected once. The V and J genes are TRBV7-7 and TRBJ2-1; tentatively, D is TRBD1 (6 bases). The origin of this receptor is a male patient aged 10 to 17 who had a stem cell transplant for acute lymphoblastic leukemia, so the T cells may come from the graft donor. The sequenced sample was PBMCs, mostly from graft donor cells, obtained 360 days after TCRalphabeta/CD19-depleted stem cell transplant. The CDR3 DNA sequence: TGTGCCAGCAGCTTAGGACAGGTAGAGGAGCAGTTCTTC. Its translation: CASSLGQVEEQFF.